One T cell receptor beta chain is described in this entry. This entry comes from a study of cytomegalovirus exposure and HLA in healthy donors. Per the germline V gene, CDR1 is MNHEY and CDR2 is SVGAGI. The CDR3 has 11 residues. V was shortened by 8 bases and J by 1 base, with 5 bases between the two germline ends. With 60 Vbeta and 13 Jbeta primers, the PCR was carried out. The data were produced by immunoSEQ multiplex PCR, yet TCRdb's version contains in-frame clones alone and is incomplete. The table lists under 200,000 clones, 82% of them singletons. The sample taken for sequencing was PBMCs. The chain has TRBV6-5 and TRBJ1-1; D call uncertain. This TCR came from a man aged 50 or older in good health and CMV-seropositive. The CDR3 loop is CASGWNTEAFF. The CDR3 DNA follows: TGTGCCAGCGGCTGGAACACTGAAGCTTTCTTT.